The sequence of this TCR beta chain was determined in a study of blood T cell repertoires in COVID-19. Study context: Samples representing acute and convalescent COVID-19 were sourced from the United States, Italy and Spain. Sources were T cells, B-cell-depleted T cells, or PBMCs; the material itself was cDNA or gDNA.

CDR1 and CDR2 from the germline V gene are PRHDT and FYEKMQ (reference sequence). V trimming: 0 bases; J trimming: 9 bases; junction bases outside the gene matches: 9. The CDR3 has 15 amino acids. The authors' processing: Reference gene primer amplification gave nucleated cell count estimates. The repertoire was sequenced with immunoSEQ multiplex PCR; TCRdb's copy has only in-frame clones and lacks some. V, J and clone size are taken as reported in that table, and D and trimming were inferred from the DNA itself. The sample has just over 90,000 clones, roughly 90% seen once. The material sequenced was peripheral blood. The V and J genes are TRBV13 and TRBJ1-1; 8 bases are a match to TRBD1. The origin of this receptor is a human donor with active COVID-19. The donor label of this sample is uncertain. CDR3 sequence (DNA): TGTGCCAGCAGCTTAGGACAGGGGGTACGGTATAAAGCTTTCTTT. Encoded protein: CASSLGQGVRYKAFF.